Sequencing of this T cell receptor (beta chain) was carried out in a study of shared T cell receptors in the human thymus. Clones were sequenced by immunoSEQ multiplex PCR, and TCRdb holds only the in-frame ones, with some missing. The sample contains hundreds of thousands of clones, approximately 95% of which appear only once. The CDR3 has 12 residues. V lost 6 bases, J lost 0 bases, and 5 bases lay in between. Germline V gene sequence: CDR1 SGHDT, CDR2 YYEEEE. This TCR came from a human donor. The gene calls are TRBV5-6 and TRBJ2-3; D is uncertain. Sequenced input: thymocytes. The DNA of the CDR3 is TGTGCCAGCAAGCGTAGCACAGATACGCAGTATTTT. Translation: CASKRSTDTQYF.